The present entry profiles one TCR beta chain with its context. The data are from a study of blood T cell repertoires in COVID-19. Study overall: Acute and convalescent COVID-19 samples came from the United States, Italy and Spain. PBMCs, B-cell-depleted T cells, or T cells provided the cDNA or gDNA that made up the material.

In the authors' methods: Reference gene primer amplification gave estimated nucleated cell counts. TCRdb keeps only in-frame clones here, not all; method: immunoSEQ multiplex PCR. The DNA gave D and trimming, while V, J and clone size come from that table. The sample shows about 280,000 clones, approximately 85% of them seen only once. Sequencing input: peripheral blood. This TCR derives from a human donor in a cohort sampled during active COVID-19.

DNA for the CDR3: TGTGCCAGCAACGGACTAGCGGGAGCAAAGCAGTACTTC. It is translated as CASNGLAGAKQYF. V is TRBV2 and J is TRBJ2-7, with TRBD2 matching over 13 bases. From germline, CDR1 is SNHLY and CDR2 FYNNEI. The CDR3 has 13 amino acids. V gave up 7 bases and J gave up 8 bases; unmatched junction bases: 5. Full variable domain (outside the CDR3, taken from reference TRBV2 and TRBJ2-7): EPEVTQTPSHQVTQMGQEVILRCVPISNHLYFYWYRQILGQKVEFLVSFYNNEISEKSEIFDDQFSVERPDGSNFTLKIRSTKLEDSAMYFCASNGLAGAKQYFGPGTRLTVT.